A single sample gave rise to the 5 T cell receptor beta chains below, sequenced in a study of blood T cell repertoires in COVID-19. TCRdb keeps only in-frame clones here, not all; method: immunoSEQ multiplex PCR. In the table there are over 120,000 clones, more than 70% of which are singletons. The sequenced material came from peripheral blood. All receptors derive from a human donor in a cohort sampled during active COVID-19.

The chain is built from TRBV5-6 and TRBJ2-7; weak D call: TRBD1 (5 bases). The CDR3 consists of 13 residues. CDR1 SGHDT and CDR2 YYEEEE come from the germline V gene. The V end lost 4 bases, the J end lost 3 bases, and 11 bases lay between the germline ends. The CDR3 is CASSGTGHYEQYF. CDR3 sequence (DNA): TGTGCCAGCAGCGGAACAGGCCACTACGAGCAGTACTTC.

J is TRBJ1-1 and V is TRBV5-6; D not certain. This CDR3 spans 13 amino acids. The germline V and J ends were trimmed by 10 bases and 0 bases, with 13 bases remaining between them. Germline CDR1 reads SGHDT; CDR2 reads YYEEEE. CDR3 in DNA: TGTGCCTCTGAGAACAGCCTGAACACTGAAGCTTTCTTT. Translation gives CASENSLNTEAFF.

The V gene is TRBV24-1, the J gene TRBJ2-3; 9 bases fit TRBD2. CDR1 is KGHDR, CDR2 SFDVKD, per germline. The CDR3 loop spans 16 amino acids. Trimming at V came to 4 bases and at J to 4 bases, leaving 8 bases not matched to a gene. CDR3 sequence (DNA): TGTGCCACCAGTGACTCTGTGCGGGGGGGTCCAGATACGCAGTATTTT. As protein: CATSDSVRGGPDTQYF.

The chain employs TRBV5-1 and TRBJ2-7; TRBD1 aligns across 9 bases. This CDR3 spans 13 amino acids. The junction had 5 bases not matched to a gene; V was cut back by 4 bases and J by 6 bases. Germline-derived CDR1 and CDR2 are SGHRS and YFSETQ. CDR3 amino acids: CASSIGQGTEQYF. The CDR3 DNA sequence: TGCGCCAGCAGCATCGGACAGGGGACCGAGCAGTACTTC.

The CDR3 reads CASSSSRAGGSYNEQFF. CDR3 nucleotides: TGTGCCAGCAGCTCCTCCCGAGCGGGGGGTTCCTACAATGAGCAGTTCTTC. This chain links TRBV7-2 with TRBJ2-1, with 9 bases aligning to TRBD2. The germline V gene has CDR1 SGHTA and CDR2 FQGNSA. The length of the CDR3 is 17 residues. V lost 4 bases and J lost 1; bases outside the gene matches: 8.